The source of this T cell receptor beta chain is a study of tumor and adjacent non-tumor tissue in lung cancer. Turning to the study itself: There were some 11 adenocarcinoma, a couple of squamous cell carcinoma and 1 small cell lung cancer cases.

Three rounds of nested PCR, following a modified ARM-PCR protocol, produced the TCRbeta library. TCRdb re-called the multiplex PCR reads with MiXCR, one entry per CDR3 protein. The repertoire holds 100,000 or so distinct CDR3 sequences, with 75% to 85% as singletons. Study-wide results and limits: Significantly higher TCR diversity was found in tumor than normal lung. In normal lung, the top 100 clones were significantly more dominant than in tumor.

RNA was extracted from bulk tissue without any cell sorting. The normal lung tissue was taken more than 3 cm from the tumor edge. Germline CDR1 is SGHRS and CDR2 is YFSETQ. CDR3 size: 15 residues. In this sample, this clonotype turned up once. Its specificity is unknown. One end of the junction fails to match germline, which may point to a read error. The receptor was derived from a man between 60 and 70 years old with small cell lung cancer. Sequencing was done on a sample of distant non-tumor lung tissue. The chain is built from TRBV5-1 and TRBJ1-1; 7 nucleotides match TRBD1. The CDR3 nucleotides read TGCGCTAGCAGCTTGGTACAGGGGATGAACGCTGAAGCTTTCTTC. Translation gives CASSLVQGMNAEAFF.